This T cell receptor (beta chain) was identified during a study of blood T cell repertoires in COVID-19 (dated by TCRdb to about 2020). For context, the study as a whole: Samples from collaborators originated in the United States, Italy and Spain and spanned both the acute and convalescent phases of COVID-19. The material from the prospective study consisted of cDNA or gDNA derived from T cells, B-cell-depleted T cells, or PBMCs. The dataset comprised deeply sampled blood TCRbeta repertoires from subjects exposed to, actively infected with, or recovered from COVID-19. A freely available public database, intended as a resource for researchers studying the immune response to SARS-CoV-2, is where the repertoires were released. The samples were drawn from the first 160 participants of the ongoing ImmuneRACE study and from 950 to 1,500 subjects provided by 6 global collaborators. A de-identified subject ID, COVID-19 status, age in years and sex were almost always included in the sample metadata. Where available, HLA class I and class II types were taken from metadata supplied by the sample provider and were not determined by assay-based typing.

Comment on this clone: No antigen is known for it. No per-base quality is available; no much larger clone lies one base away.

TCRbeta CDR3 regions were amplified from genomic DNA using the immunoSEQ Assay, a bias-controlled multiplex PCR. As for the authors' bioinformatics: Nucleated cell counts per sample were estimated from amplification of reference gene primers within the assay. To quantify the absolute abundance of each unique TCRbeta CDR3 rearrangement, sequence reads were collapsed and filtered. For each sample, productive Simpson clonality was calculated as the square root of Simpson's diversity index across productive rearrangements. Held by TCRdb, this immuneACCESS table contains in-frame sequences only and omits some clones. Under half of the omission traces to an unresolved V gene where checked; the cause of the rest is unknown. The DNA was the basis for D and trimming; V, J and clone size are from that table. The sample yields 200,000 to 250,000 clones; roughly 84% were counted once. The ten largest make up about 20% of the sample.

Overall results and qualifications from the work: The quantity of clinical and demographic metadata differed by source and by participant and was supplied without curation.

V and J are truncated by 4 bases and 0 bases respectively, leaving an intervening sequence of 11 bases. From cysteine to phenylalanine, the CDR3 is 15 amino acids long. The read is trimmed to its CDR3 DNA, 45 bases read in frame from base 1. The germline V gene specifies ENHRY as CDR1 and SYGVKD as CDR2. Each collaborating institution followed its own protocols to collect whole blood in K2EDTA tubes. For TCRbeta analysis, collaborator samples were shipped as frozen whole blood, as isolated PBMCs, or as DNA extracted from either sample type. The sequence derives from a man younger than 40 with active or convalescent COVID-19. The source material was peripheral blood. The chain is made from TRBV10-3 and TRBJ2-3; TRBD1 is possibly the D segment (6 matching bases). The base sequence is TGTGCCATCAGTGCCCAGACAGGAAGCACAGATACGCAGTATTTT. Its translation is CAISAQTGSTDTQYF.